This T cell receptor (beta chain) emerged from a study of regulatory T cells in long-lasting Graves disease. Findings and caveats of the study: There were preferences for TRBV28, TRBJ1-2 and TRBJ2-5 in persistent disease.

Germline CDR1 and CDR2: KGHDR and SFDVKD. CDR3 length equals 13 residues. HTBI primers from iRepertoire and Arm-PCR of CDR3 regions yielded the TCR beta libraries. A single record per CDR3 protein comes from TCRdb applying MiXCR to the multiplex PCR reads. The data show 500,000 or so distinct CDR3 sequences, with about 16% seen just once and 20% to 25% held by the top ten. Indicated time point: newly diagnosed GD, antithyroid drugs for less than 3 months. PBMCs were the source of the RNA used for TCR sequencing. On this clonotype: Antigen specificity is unknown. A much larger clone lies a single base off, so this may be a read error.

The data were also submitted as part of a second study, on T cells in Graves' hyperthyroidism and ophthalmopathy.

The source of this sequence is a woman aged 35 to 60 with Graves disease. The sample was peripheral blood mononuclear cells (PBMCs), taken at new diagnosis, from a patient treated with antithyroid drugs. The chain recombines TRBV24-1 with TRBJ1-2; D remains unclear. Here the CDR3 DNA reads TGTGCCACCAGTGATTCAACCTATCGTGGCCACACCTTC. Translation: CATSDSTYRGHTF.